The source of this T cell receptor (beta chain) is a study of Graves' ophthalmopathy and Graves' hyperthyroidism. This clonotype was counted many times. Aged 18 to 65, hyperthyroidism patients had new diagnoses of under 2 months' duration. The study excluded patients with other autoimmune diseases, uncontrolled infections, pregnancy or lactation. The CDR3 totals 13 residues. Per germline, CDR1 MNHEY and CDR2 SVGAGI. V trimming: 7 bases; J trimming: 4 bases; junction bases outside the gene matches: 6. Amplification targeted the TCR beta CDR3 regions, with RNA transcripts as the source material. An opening RT-PCR round employed HTBI primers and preceded a second-round multiplex PCR. TCRdb itself ran the multiplex PCR reads through MiXCR, one entry per CDR3 protein. The repertoire holds over a million distinct CDR3 sequences, less than 45% seen once, with approximately 12% in the top ten.

The rearrangement joins TRBV6-5 to TRBJ2-5; 7 bases agree with TRBD2. This receptor was obtained from an adult man with Graves' hyperthyroidism. What was sequenced was peripheral blood or thyroid tissue (not recorded which). The DNA of the CDR3 is TGTGCCAGCAAACAAGGCGGGGGAGAGACCCAGTACTTC. It yields the protein CASKQGGGETQYF.